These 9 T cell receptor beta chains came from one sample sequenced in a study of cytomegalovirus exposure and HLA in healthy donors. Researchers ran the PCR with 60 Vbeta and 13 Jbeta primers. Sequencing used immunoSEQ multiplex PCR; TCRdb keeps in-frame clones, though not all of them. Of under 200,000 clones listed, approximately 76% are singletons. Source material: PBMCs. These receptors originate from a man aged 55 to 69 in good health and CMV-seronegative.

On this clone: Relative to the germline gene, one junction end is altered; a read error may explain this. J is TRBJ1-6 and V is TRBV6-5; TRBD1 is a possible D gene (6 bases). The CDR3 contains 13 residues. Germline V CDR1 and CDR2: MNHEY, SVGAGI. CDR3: CASQFRGNPPLHF. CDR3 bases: TGTGCCTCCCAGTTCAGGGGTAATCCACCCCTCCACTTT.

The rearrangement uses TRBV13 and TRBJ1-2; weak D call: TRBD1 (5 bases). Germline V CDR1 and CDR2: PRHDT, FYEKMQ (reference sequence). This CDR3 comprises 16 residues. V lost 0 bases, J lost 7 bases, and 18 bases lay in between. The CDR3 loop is CASSLGEVAGGGGYTF. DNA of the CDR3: TGTGCCAGCAGCTTAGGAGAAGTGGCCGGGGGAGGTGGCTACACCTTC.

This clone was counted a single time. The CDR3 region has the DNA TGTGCCAGCAGCAAAGACGGCCAGGGAGCTTTCTTT. Translated, it gives CASSKDGQGAFF. This chain uses TRBV11-3 with TRBJ1-1, with D possibly being TRBD1 (5 bases). Trimming left V 5 bases short and J 10 bases short, with 14 bases between. Germline assignment: CDR1 SGHNT and CDR2 YENEEA. The CDR3 covers 12 residues.

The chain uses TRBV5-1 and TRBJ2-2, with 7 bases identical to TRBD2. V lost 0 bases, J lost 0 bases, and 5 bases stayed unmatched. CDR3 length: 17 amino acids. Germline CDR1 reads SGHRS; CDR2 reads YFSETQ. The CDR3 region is CASSLDSAGANTGELFF. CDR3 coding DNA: TGCGCCAGCAGCTTGGATTCGGCGGGGGCGAACACCGGGGAGCTGTTTTTT.

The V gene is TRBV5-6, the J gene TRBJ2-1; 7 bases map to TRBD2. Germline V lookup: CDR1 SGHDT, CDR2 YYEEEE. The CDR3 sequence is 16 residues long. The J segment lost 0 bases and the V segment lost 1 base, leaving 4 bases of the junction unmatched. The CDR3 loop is CASSLFGGSSYNEQFF. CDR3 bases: TGTGCCAGCAGCTTGTTCGGCGGGAGCTCCTACAATGAGCAGTTCTTC.

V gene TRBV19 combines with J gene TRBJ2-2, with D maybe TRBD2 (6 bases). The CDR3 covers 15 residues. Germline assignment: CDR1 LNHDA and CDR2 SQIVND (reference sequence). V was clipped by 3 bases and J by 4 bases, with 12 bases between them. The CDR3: CASSIQEGITGELFF. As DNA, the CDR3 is TGTGCCAGTAGTATTCAGGAGGGTATCACCGGGGAGCTGTTTTTT. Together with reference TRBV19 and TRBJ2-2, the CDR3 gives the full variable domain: DGGITQSPKYLFRKEGQNVTLSCEQNLNHDAMYWYRQDPGQGLRLIYYSQIVNDFQKGDIAEGYSVSREKKESFPLTVTSAQKNPTAFYLCASSIQEGITGELFFGEGSRLTVL.

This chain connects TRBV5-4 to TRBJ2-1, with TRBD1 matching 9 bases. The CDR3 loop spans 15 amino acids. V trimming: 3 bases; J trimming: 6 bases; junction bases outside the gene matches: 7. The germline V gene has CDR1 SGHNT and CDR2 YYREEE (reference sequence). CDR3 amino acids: CASSWGTGRANEQFF. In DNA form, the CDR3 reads TGTGCCAGCAGCTGGGGGACAGGGCGGGCCAATGAGCAGTTCTTC.

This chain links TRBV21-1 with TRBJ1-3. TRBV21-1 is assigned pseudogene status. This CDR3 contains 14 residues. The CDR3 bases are TGTGCCAGCCCCGGGTTCAACTCTGGAAACACCATATATTTT. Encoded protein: CASPGFNSGNTIYF.

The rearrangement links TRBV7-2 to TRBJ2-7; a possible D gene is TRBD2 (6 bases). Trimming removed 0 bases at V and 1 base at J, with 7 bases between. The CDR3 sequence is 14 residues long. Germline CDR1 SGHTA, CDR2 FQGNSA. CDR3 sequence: CASSLAGGSYEQYF. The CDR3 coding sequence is TGTGCCAGCAGCTTAGCGGGGGGATCCTACGAGCAGTACTTC.